The 14 T cell receptor beta chains given below trace back to one sample, sequenced in a study of post-analysis software for immune sequencing data. Whole-study findings and limits: When patients were compared with controls, 5 or 6 TRBV segments were more frequent, TRBV5-6, TRBV5-1 and TRBV20-1 among them.

These receptors are not linked to any known antigen. Unique molecular identifiers were carried by the TCR beta cDNA libraries. TCRdb called the PCR reads again in MiXCR, with one record for every CDR3 protein. The sample has 750,000 to 900,000 distinct CDR3 sequences; about half are singletons. What was sequenced was blood. The receptors originated from a girl aged 5 to 17 with multiple sclerosis.

This sequence joins TRBV9 and TRBJ1-2, with 9 bases aligning to TRBD1. J was trimmed by 3 bases and V by 3 bases; bases with no gene match: 6. The CDR3 is made up of 15 amino acids. Germline CDR1 SGDLS, CDR2 YYNGEE. CDR3 bases: TGTGCCAGCAGCGAGACAGGGGGTCGGCACTATGGCTACACCTTC. It specifies CASSETGGRHYGYTF.

CDR3 DNA: TGTGCCAGCAGCTTAAGGGACTTAGCGGGAGGGGGTGATGAGCAGTTCTTC. It yields the protein CASSLRDLAGGGDEQFF. The rearrangement uses TRBV11-2 and TRBJ2-1, with 11 bases fitting TRBD2. Per germline, CDR1 SGHAT and CDR2 FQNNGV. V shed 2 bases and J 8 bases; nucleotides not matched to a gene: 11. This CDR3 contains 17 residues.

V gene TRBV6-5 combines with J gene TRBJ2-5, with 8 positions matching TRBD1. The V gene end was trimmed by 2 bases and the J gene end by 4 bases; junction bases not matched to a gene: 3. This CDR3 contains 14 residues. The germline V gene has CDR1 MNHEY and CDR2 SVGAGI. CDR3 amino acids: CASSYRGQGETQYF. The DNA for the CDR3 is TGTGCCAGCAGTTACCGAGGACAGGGAGAGACCCAGTACTTC.

V is TRBV6-1 and J is TRBJ2-2; D possibly matches TRBD1 or TRBD2 (6 bases each). The CDR3 has 15 amino acids. Germline values: CDR1 MNHNS, CDR2 SASEGT. Trimming took off 6 bases at V and 4 bases at J, with 15 bases between the two ends. CDR3 sequence: CASRVQGAGTGELFF. CDR3 DNA: TGTGCCAGCAGAGTACAGGGAGCGGGCACCGGGGAGCTGTTTTTT.

This chain joins TRBV20-1 and TRBJ2-7, with 8 bases that match TRBD2. The CDR3 totals 16 residues. The V gene's germline CDR1 is DFQATT and CDR2 SNEGSKA (reference sequence). Losses at the gene ends were 3 bases for V and 3 bases for J; bases not matched to a gene: 13. The CDR3 spells CSASLYEGLVLYEQYF. In nucleotides, the CDR3 is TGCAGTGCTAGCCTCTACGAGGGACTAGTTCTCTACGAGCAGTACTTC.

V gene TRBV12-3 or TRBV12-4 combines with J gene TRBJ2-4, with D unclear. The J call is doubtful: the DNA matches TRBJ2-5 better. This CDR3 is built from 14 residues. Here the CDR3 DNA reads TGTGCCAGCAGTTTGGGGATTTTCGGAGAGACCCAGTACTTC. The encoded protein is CASSLGIFGETQYF.

This clonotype was seen ten or more times. This chain connects TRBV20-1 to TRBJ2-5; TRBD1 might be the D (6 bases). Germline CDR1 reads DFQATT; CDR2 reads SNEGSKA (reference sequence). This CDR3 region has 14 residues. Trimming shortened V by 2 bases and J by 2 bases, and 12 bases separated the two germline ends. The CDR3, as DNA: TGCAGTGCTAGATTTGGGGGCCCACAAGAGACCCAGTACTTC. The encoded protein is CSARFGGPQETQYF.

V and J are TRBV5-1 and TRBJ2-5; D not resolved. This CDR3 region has 15 residues. Germline CDR1 and CDR2: SGHRS and YFSETQ. With 1 base removed from V and 0 bases from J, the gap between germline ends came to 10 bases. The CDR3 is CASSLLPGYQETQYF. The CDR3 bases are TGCGCCAGCAGCTTGCTTCCCGGCTACCAAGAGACCCAGTACTTC.

This chain uses TRBV7-9 with TRBJ1-1; D may be TRBD1 (6 bases). Between the trimmed V and J ends, which lost 5 bases and 4 bases, there was a span of 11 bases. From germline, CDR1 is SEHNR and CDR2 FQNEAQ (reference sequence). The CDR3 spans 13 residues. The CDR3, as DNA: TGTGCCAGCAGCCCCCAGGGGTCCACTGAAGCTTTCTTT. It is translated as CASSPQGSTEAFF.

This clonotype was observed a few times. J is TRBJ1-1 and V is TRBV25-1, with D perhaps TRBD1 (6 bases). Between the trimmed V and J ends, which lost 4 bases and 0 bases, there was a span of 12 bases. The CDR3 is made up of 15 amino acids. Per germline, CDR1 MGHDK and CDR2 SYGVNS. The CDR3 reads CASSVLGTLNTEAFF. CDR3 DNA: TGTGCCAGCAGTGTACTCGGGACACTGAACACTGAAGCTTTCTTT.

The chain employs TRBV7-9 and TRBJ1-2; tentative D call: TRBD1 (6 bases). CDR1 and CDR2 (germline): SEHNR, FQNEAQ (reference sequence). V lost 3 bases to trimming and J lost 7 bases, with 18 bases between them. The CDR3 is 15 residues long. The CDR3 region has the DNA TGTGCCAGCAGCTTTTCAAGGGGGGACCACGGTGGCTACACCTTC. Amino acid sequence: CASSFSRGDHGGYTF.

This clonotype was picked up a small number of times. This chain connects TRBV7-9 to TRBJ2-6; the D gene is possibly TRBD2 (6 bases). Germline V gene lookup returns CDR1 SEHNR and CDR2 FQNEAQ (reference sequence). This CDR3 is built from 17 residues. The V end lost 11 bases, the J end lost 0 bases, and 20 bases lay between the germline ends. CDR3 residues: CAGTYVMGGSGANVLTF. The CDR3 nucleotides are TGTGCCGGTACCTATGTTATGGGGGGCTCTGGGGCCAACGTCCTGACTTTC.

V gene TRBV20-1 combines with J gene TRBJ2-5; unclear D gene. The germline CDR1 and CDR2 sequences are DFQATT and SNEGSKA (reference sequence). The CDR3 is made up of 11 amino acids. This CDR3 is CSTQYQETQYF. CDR3 DNA: TGCAGCACCCAATACCAAGAGACCCAGTACTTC.

This clonotype came up a few times. The chain is built from TRBV20-1 and TRBJ2-3; 8 nucleotides line up with TRBD2. Germline values: CDR1 DFQATT, CDR2 SNEGSKA (reference sequence). The CDR3 extends over 15 amino acids. Losses at the gene ends were 6 bases for V and 5 bases for J; bases not matched to a gene: 13. DNA of the CDR3: TGCAGTGCCAATACCGTCGCGGGAGGAAGAGATACGCAGTATTTT. Residues: CSANTVAGGRDTQYF.